The clone carrying this T cell receptor (beta chain) was recorded once. Its specificity is not known. This sample stems from a study of T-cell reconstitution after alpha-beta-depleted transplantation in children. TCRbeta library preparation incorporated unique molecular identifiers. TCRdb used MiXCR to reprocess the PCR reads, holding one entry per CDR3 protein. The data show more than 100,000 distinct CDR3 sequences, 23% seen once. The CDR3 extends over 16 amino acids. Trimming took 5 bases from V and 0 from J, leaving 17 bases between them. Germline-derived CDR1 and CDR2 are SGHAT and FQNNGV. Study-wide findings and caveats: Several hundred expanded graft clones reportedly gave rise to the alpha-beta T cells present about two months after transplant. The high TCRbeta diversity at day 60 in some patients came from surviving recipient T cells and thymic progenitors. One year after transplant, T-cell counts and diversity came mostly from newly produced T cells.

The specimen was PBMCs, mostly from graft donor cells, collected 180 days after TCRalphabeta/CD19-depleted stem cell transplant. The clonotype was recovered from a male patient between 2 and 10 years old who had a stem cell transplant for chronic granulomatous disease, so the T cells may come from the graft donor. This chain uses TRBV11-2 with TRBJ2-7; possible D gene TRBD1, 6 bases. CDR3 sequence (DNA): TGTGCCAGCAGCCCCCTAAGGGGGTCCGACTCCTACGAGCAGTACTTC. As protein: CASSPLRGSDSYEQYF.